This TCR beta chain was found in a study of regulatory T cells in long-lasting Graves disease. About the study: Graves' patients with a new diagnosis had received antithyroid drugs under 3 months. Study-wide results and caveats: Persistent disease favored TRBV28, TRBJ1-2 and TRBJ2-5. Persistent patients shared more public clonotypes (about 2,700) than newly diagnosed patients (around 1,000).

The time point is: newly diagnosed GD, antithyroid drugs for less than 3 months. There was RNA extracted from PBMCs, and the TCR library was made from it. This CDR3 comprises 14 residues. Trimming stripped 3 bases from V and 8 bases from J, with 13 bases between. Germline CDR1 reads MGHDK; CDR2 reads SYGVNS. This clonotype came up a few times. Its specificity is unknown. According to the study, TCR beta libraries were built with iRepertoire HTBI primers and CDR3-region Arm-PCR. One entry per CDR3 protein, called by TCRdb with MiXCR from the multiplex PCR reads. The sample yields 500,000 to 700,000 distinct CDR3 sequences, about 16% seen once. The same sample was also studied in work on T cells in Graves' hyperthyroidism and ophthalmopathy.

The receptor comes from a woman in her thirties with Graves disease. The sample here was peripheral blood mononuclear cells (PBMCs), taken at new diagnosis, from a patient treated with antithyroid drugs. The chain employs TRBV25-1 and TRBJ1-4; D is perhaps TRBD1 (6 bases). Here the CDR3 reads CASSERTVEEKLFF. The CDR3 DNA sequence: TGTGCCAGCAGTGAGAGGACAGTCGAGGAAAAACTGTTTTTT.